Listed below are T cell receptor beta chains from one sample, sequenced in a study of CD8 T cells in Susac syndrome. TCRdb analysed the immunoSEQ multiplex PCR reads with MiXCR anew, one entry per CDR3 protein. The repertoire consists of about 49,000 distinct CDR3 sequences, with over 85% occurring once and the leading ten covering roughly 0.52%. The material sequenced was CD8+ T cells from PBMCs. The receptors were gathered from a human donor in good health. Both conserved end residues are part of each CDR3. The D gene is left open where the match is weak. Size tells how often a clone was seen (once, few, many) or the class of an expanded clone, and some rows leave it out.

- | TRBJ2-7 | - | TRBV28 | CASSSIYSSGRSSYEQYF | TGTGCCAGCAGTTCGATATATTCGTCAGGAAGGAGCTCCTACGAGCAGTACTTC
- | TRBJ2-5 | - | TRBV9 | CASSSGQRALETQYF | TGTGCCAGCAGCTCGGGACAGCGGGCCTTAGAGACCCAGTACTTC
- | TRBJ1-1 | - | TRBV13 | CASSFANTEAFF | TGTGCCAGCAGCTTTGCGAACACTGAAGCTTTCTTT
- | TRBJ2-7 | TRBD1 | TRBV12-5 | CASDPGTGEQYF | TGTGCTAGTGATCCCGGGACAGGCGAGCAGTACTTC
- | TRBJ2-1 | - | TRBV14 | CASRPWTDNEQFF | TGTGCCAGCAGACCCTGGACAGATAATGAGCAGTTCTTC
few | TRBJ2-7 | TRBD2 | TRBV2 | CASRPLTSGEYEQYF | TGTGCCAGCAGACCCCTGACTAGCGGGGAATACGAGCAGTACTTC
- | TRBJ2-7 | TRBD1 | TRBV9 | CASSVEGQSYEQYF | TGTGCCAGCAGCGTAGAGGGACAGAGCTACGAGCAGTACTTC
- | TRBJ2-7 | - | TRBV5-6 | CASSPGLGGAYEQYF | TGTGCCAGCAGCCCCGGACTCGGAGGCGCCTACGAGCAGTACTTC
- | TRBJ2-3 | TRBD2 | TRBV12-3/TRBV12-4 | CASSLFSGRGDTQYF | TGTGCCAGCAGTCTTTTTAGCGGGAGAGGAGATACGCAGTATTTT
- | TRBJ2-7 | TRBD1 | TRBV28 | CASSSGLTGFYEQYF | TGTGCCAGCAGTTCTGGCCTGACAGGGTTCTACGAGCAGTACTTC
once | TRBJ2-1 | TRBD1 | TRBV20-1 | CSAHLTGQGYNEQFF | TGCAGTGCCCACCTCACGGGACAGGGGTACAATGAGCAGTTCTTC
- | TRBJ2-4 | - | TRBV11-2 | CASSLVGPAKNIQYF | TGTGCCAGCAGCTTAGTAGGACCAGCCAAAAACATTCAGTACTTC
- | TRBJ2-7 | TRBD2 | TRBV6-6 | CASSGTDENEQYF | TGTGCCAGTAGCGGGACCGACGAAAACGAGCAGTACTTC